The entry below describes one T cell receptor (beta chain). These data belong to a study of blood T cell repertoires in COVID-19. Libraries were prepared by immunoSEQ multiplex PCR; TCRdb keeps only in-frame clonotypes and omits some of them. Among fewer than 200,000 clones listed, approximately 90% were seen once. The receptor comes from a man aged 18 to 30 who had recovered from COVID-19. Sequenced material: peripheral blood.

This CDR3 is CATSDTETMNNEQFF. The CDR3, as DNA: TGTGCCACCAGTGATACTGAGACTATGAACAATGAGCAGTTCTTC. This sequence joins TRBV24-1 and TRBJ2-1, with D maybe TRBD2 (5 bases). Germline CDR1 reads KGHDR; CDR2 reads SFDVKD. There are 15 residues in the CDR3. V lost 3 bases and J 5 bases, leaving 13 bases between the germline ends.